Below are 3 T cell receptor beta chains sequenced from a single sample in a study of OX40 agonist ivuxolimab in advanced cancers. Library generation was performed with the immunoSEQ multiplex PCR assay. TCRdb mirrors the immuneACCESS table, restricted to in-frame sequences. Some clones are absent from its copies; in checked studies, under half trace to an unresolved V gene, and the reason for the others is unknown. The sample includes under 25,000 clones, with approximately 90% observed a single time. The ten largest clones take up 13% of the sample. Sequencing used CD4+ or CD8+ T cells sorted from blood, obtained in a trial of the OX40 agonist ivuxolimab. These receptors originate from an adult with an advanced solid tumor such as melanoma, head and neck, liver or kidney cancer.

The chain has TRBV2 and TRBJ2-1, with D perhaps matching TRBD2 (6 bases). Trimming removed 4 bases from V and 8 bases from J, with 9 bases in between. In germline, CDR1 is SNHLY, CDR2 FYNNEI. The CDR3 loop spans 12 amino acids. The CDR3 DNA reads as TGTGCCAGCAGTGCCCCTAGCGATGAGCAGTTCTTC. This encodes CASSAPSDEQFF.

In DNA form, the CDR3 reads TGTGCCAGCAGCTCCGTGGTGGGAGGGGTCAGCGACACTGAAGCTTTCTTT. Amino acids: CASSSVVGGVSDTEAFF. V is TRBV7-8 and J is TRBJ1-1; D might be TRBD1 (5 bases). V lost 4 bases and J 3 bases, leaving 21 bases between the germline ends. Germline V gene data show CDR1 as SGHVS and CDR2 as FQNEAQ. The CDR3 is made up of 17 amino acids.

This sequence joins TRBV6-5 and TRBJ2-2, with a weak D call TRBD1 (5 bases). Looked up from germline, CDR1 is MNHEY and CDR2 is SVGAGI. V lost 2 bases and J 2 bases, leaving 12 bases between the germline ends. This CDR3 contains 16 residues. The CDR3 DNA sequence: TGTGCCAGCAGTTACGCAGGGTCCAGAAACACCGGGGAGCTGTTTTTT. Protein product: CASSYAGSRNTGELFF.